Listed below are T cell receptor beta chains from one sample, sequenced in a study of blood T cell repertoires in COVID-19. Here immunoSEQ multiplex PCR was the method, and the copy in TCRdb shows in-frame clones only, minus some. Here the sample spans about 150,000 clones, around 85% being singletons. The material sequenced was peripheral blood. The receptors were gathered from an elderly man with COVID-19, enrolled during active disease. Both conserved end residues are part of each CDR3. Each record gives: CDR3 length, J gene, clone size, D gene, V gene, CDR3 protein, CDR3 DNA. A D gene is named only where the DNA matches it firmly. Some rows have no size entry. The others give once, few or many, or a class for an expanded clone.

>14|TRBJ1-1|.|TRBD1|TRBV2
CASRLDRPNTEAFF
TGTGCCAGCAGATTGGACAGGCCGAACACTGAAGCTTTCTTT
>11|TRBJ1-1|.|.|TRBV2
CASSELTEAFF
TGTGCCAGCAGCGAACTCACTGAAGCTTTCTTT
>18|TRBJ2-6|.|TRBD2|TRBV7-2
CASSLVVAGGPGANVLTF
TGTGCCAGCAGCTTAGTAGTAGCGGGGGGGCCTGGGGCCAACGTCCTGACTTTC
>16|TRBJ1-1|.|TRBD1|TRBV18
CASSVDRGLWGTEAFF
TGTGCCAGCTCAGTTGACAGGGGGCTATGGGGCACTGAAGCTTTCTTT
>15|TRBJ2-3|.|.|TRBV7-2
CASSADSARTDTQYF
TGTGCCAGCAGCGCCGACTCAGCCCGCACAGATACGCAGTATTTT
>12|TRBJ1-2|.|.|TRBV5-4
CASSSDIYGYTF
TGTGCCAGCAGCTCCGACATCTATGGCTACACCTTC
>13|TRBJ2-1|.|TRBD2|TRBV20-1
CSASGLEVNEQFF
TGCAGTGCTAGTGGACTAGAGGTCAATGAGCAGTTCTTC
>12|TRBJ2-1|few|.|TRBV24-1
CATSDRGNEQFF
TGTGCCACCAGTGACCGGGGTAATGAGCAGTTCTTC
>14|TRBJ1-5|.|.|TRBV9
CASSVDQGGTPQHF
TGTGCCAGCAGCGTAGACCAGGGCGGGACGCCCCAGCATTTT
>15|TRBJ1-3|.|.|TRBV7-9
CASSFTVSSGNTIYF
TGTGCCAGCAGCTTCACAGTCTCCTCTGGAAACACCATATATTTT
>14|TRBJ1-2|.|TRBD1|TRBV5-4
CASRTGGDNYGYTF
TGTGCCAGCAGGACAGGGGGTGACAACTATGGCTACACCTTC
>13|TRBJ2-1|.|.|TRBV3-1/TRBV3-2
CATSNPGYNEQFF
TGTGCCACTTCAAACCCGGGTTACAATGAGCAGTTCTTC
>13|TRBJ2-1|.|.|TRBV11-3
CASSLDWGGEQFF
TGTGCCAGCAGCTTAGATTGGGGAGGAGAGCAGTTCTTC
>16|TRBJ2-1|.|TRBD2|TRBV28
CASRLWGEGSYNEQFF
TGTGCCAGCAGGTTATGGGGGGAGGGCTCCTACAATGAGCAGTTCTTC
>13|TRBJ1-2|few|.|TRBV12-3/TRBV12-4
CASSLVETDGYTF
TGTGCCAGCAGTTTAGTCGAAACGGATGGCTACACCTTC
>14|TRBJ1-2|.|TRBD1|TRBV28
CASSSLPGGYGYTF
TGTGCCAGCAGTTCTCTCCCAGGGGGCTATGGCTACACCTTC
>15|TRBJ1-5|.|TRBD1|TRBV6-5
CASRQGQYSNQPQHF
TGTGCCAGCAGACAGGGGCAATATAGCAATCAGCCCCAGCATTTT
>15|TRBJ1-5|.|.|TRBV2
CASSRDRISNQPQHF
TGTGCCAGCTCACGTGACAGGATTAGCAATCAGCCCCAGCATTTT
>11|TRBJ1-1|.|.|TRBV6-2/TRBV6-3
CASSYTGEAFF
TGTGCCAGCAGTTACACAGGGGAAGCTTTCTTT
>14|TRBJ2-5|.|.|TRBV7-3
CASSFIPGQETQYF
TGTGCCAGCAGCTTCATCCCAGGACAAGAGACCCAGTACTTC
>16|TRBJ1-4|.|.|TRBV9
CASSTLPGTRNEKLFF
TGTGCCAGCAGCACTCTACCCGGGACACGGAATGAAAAACTGTTTTTT
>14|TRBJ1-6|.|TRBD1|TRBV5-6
CASSQDRGNSPLHF
TGTGCCAGCAGCCAGGACAGGGGTAATTCACCCCTCCACTTT
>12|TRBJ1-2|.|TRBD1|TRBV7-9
CASSWMDRGYTF
TGTGCCAGCAGCTGGATGGACAGGGGCTACACCTTC
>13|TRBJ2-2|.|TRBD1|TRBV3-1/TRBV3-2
CASRVDRVGELFF
TGTGCCAGCAGAGTAGACAGGGTCGGGGAGCTGTTTTTT
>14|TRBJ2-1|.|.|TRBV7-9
CASSLGDWDNEQFF
TGTGCCAGCAGCCTTGGGGACTGGGACAATGAGCAGTTCTTC